This T cell receptor beta chain originates from a study of vaccination effects on CD4 cells after COVID-19. The wider study: The second dose preceded post-vaccine samples by a median of 72 days.

Some clones are missing from TCRdb's copy, which holds only in-frame ones; the method was immunoSEQ multiplex PCR. Of about 22,000 clones listed, roughly 73% were seen once; the top ten hold about 24%. Under the ViraFEST assay, PBMC were stimulated with viral peptide pools so that antigen-specific CD4+ T cells expanded. Sequencing was performed afterwards. Upon completion of around 9 days in culture, CD4+ T cells were isolated. All study participants received two doses of BNT162b2 or mRNA-1273 vaccine. PBMC were cultured at around 1.9 million per well with about 10 IU/ml IL-2 and 9.5 to 10 ug/ml peptides. Regarding this clone: Its target is not known.

In germline, CDR1 is MDHEN, CDR2 SYDVKM. The CDR3 extends over 16 amino acids. V lost 4 bases to trimming and J lost 1 base, with 14 bases between them. The sequence was obtained from a human donor who received a COVID-19 vaccine. Material: CD4+ T cells from PBMCs cultured with HCoV-NL63 spike peptides, obtained after COVID-19 vaccination. This rearrangement joins TRBV28 to TRBJ1-5; no clear D gene. The CDR3 loop is CASSSQITKSNQPQHF. The CDR3 DNA reads as TGTGCCAGCAGTTCTCAAATTACAAAGAGCAATCAGCCCCAGCATTTT.